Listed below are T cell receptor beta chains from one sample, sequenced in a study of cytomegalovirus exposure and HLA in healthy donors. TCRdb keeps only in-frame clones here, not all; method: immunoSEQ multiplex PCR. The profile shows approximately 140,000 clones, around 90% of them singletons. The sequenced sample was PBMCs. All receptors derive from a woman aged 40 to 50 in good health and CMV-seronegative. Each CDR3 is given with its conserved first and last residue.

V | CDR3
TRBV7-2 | CASSLVDRGVYGYTF
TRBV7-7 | CASSSSGLQETQYF
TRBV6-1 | CASSSGTSGTYEQYF
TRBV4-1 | CASSQERAPDTQYF
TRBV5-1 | CASSGSGTEAFF
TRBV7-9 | CASRPGQVNTEAFF
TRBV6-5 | CASSSPRGAREKLFF
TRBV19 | CASSRSRDRVGQPQHF
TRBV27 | CASSSRQGYNEQFF
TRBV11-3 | CASSLGALQGNEQFF
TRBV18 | CASSPPGTGHQGEQFF
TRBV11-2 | CASRDFEQYF
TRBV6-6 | CASSYQGNQPQHF
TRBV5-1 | CASSSGTGDNEQFF
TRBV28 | CASSSFGLTLLYEQYF
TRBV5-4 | CASSFAGAGGDTQYF
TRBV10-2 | CASKGTSGYEQYF
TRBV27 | CASRPRVGSYEQYF
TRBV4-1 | CASSQQDLASGYNEQFF
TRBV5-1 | CASSLSGGADTEAFF
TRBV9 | CASRKRGVAGNTIYF
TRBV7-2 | CASSLEGLAAQYF
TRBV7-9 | CASSLDLSSSAIYF
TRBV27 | CASSRGAPTYEQYF
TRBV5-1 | CASSSTGSGSYGYTF
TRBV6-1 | CASSEVDSGGKETQYF
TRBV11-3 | CASSLRIGTSRVEQFF
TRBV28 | CASGTNYEQYF
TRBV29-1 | CSVEKTGVNEQYF
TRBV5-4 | CASSREEETQYF
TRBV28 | CASSLLDRGISPLHF
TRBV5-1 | CASSLGLAVYNEQFF
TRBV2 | CASTGQQALWANVLTF
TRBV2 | CASSRGQAWNEQYF
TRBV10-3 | CAISGGLAGNEQFF
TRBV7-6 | CASSRTSGEQFF
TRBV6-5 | CASSYSKGSGELFF
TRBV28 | CASSYGGLKLSPSYEQYF
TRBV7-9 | CASSLRQGVAYEQYF
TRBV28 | CASSLPGNYYTGELFF
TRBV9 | CASSGPGLFAGEEFF
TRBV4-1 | CASSQVATGGDTQYF
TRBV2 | CASRAGTSGSYEQYF
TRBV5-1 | CASSLEVEVGTIYF
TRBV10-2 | CASERGQGVFGNTIYF
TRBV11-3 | CASSFGRGIRVDEQFF
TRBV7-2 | CATPWRVGGNTEAFF
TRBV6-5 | CASRQGQTQYF
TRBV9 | CASSAQGDGEAFF
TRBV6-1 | CASRNMGQGEAFF
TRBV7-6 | CASSLQGTGTYEQYF
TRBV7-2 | CASSLDMRLALETPPQYF
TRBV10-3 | CAISESRLAGEYEQYF
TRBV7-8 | CASSWRDRAGYGYTF
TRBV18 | CASSAPSSYEQYF